One sample yielded the 9 T cell receptor beta chains listed below, sequenced in a study of T cells in lung cancer brain metastases. The protocol was immunoSEQ multiplex PCR, while the TCRdb copy is restricted to in-frame clones and leaves out a portion. Of about 6,600 clones in the sample, 75% to 90% were seen once. Sequences were obtained from tumor tissue from the primary lung tumor. These receptors were collected from a man aged 45-65 years with non-small cell lung cancer.

CDR3 nucleotide sequence: TGTGCCAGCAGTTTAAACAGTGTGGGGCAGACCCAGTACTTC. Encoded protein: CASSLNSVGQTQYF. V gene TRBV27 combines with J gene TRBJ2-5; perhaps TRBD1 as D (5 bases). This CDR3 is 14 amino acids long. From germline, CDR1 is MNHEY and CDR2 SMNVEV (reference sequence). The V gene lost 2 bases and the J gene lost 6 bases, with 13 bases spanning the gap.

This clone was detected only a few times. This rearrangement joins TRBV30 to TRBJ1-2, with a weak D call TRBD1 (6 bases). CDR1 GTSNPN and CDR2 SVGIG come from the germline V gene (reference sequence). Deletions cut 1 base from V and 0 bases from J, with 9 bases between. The CDR3 consists of 14 residues. Here the CDR3 reads CAWSEGQPNYGYTF. DNA of the CDR3: TGTGCCTGGAGTGAAGGACAGCCTAACTATGGCTACACCTTC.

This clone ranks as medium-sized. In the same sample, other DNA sequences code for this CDR3. DNA of the CDR3: TGTGCCAGCAGTGAGGCGCCGACTGGAAACACCATATATTTT. Translation gives CASSEAPTGNTIYF. This rearrangement joins TRBV2 to TRBJ1-3, with unresolved D. In germline, CDR1 is SNHLY, CDR2 FYNNEI. This CDR3 region has 14 residues. V was pared by 3 bases and J by 2 bases, with 8 bases between.

There are a few counts of this clone. The rearrangement joins TRBV14 to TRBJ2-5, with unresolved D. Germline lookup yields CDR1 SGHDN and CDR2 FVKESK. This CDR3 region has 14 residues. The V and J ends lost 0 bases and 2 bases respectively, with 7 bases between them. CDR3 sequence: CASSQEDFQETQYF. CDR3 nucleotides: TGTGCCAGCAGCCAAGAAGACTTTCAAGAGACCCAGTACTTC.

V usage is TRBV5-4 and J usage is TRBJ1-2, with D unclear. Trimming pared 2 bases from V and 4 bases from J, leaving 9 bases between. This CDR3 has 13 amino acids. The germline CDR1 and CDR2 sequences are SGHNT and YYREEE (reference sequence). Here the CDR3 reads CASSFDGTYGYTF. As DNA, the CDR3 is TGTGCCAGCAGCTTTGACGGAACCTATGGCTACACCTTC.

J is TRBJ2-7 and V is TRBV30; D not resolved. This CDR3 is built from 15 residues. V was trimmed by 1 base and J by 8 bases, leaving 21 bases between them. Germline V gene lookup returns CDR1 GTSNPN and CDR2 SVGIG (reference sequence). The CDR3 DNA sequence: TGTGCCTGGAGTGCAAGTATACCCTCCAATGTGAAGCAGTACTTC. It codes for CAWSASIPSNVKQYF.

The chain carries TRBV30 and TRBJ2-7, with D perhaps matching TRBD1 (5 bases). The CDR3 sequence is 13 residues long. Per the germline V gene, CDR1 is GTSNPN and CDR2 is SVGIG (reference sequence). V was pared by 2 bases and J by 0 bases, with 8 bases between. The CDR3 DNA follows: TGTGCCTGGAGTTATACAGGCTCCTACGAGCAGTACTTC. Amino acids: CAWSYTGSYEQYF. Variable domain in full (rest from reference TRBV30 and TRBJ2-7): SQTIHQWPATLVQPVGSPLSLECTVEGTSNPNLYWYRQAAGRGLQLLFYSVGIGQISSEVPQNLSASRPQDRQFILSSKKLLLSDSGFYLCAWSYTGSYEQYFGPGTRLTVT.

The chain links TRBV18 to TRBJ1-6; a possible D gene is TRBD1 (6 bases). CDR3 size: 14 residues. Germline V gene lookup returns CDR1 KGHSH and CDR2 LQKENI. V shed 5 bases and J shed 9 bases, with 14 bases lying between them. The CDR3 region has the DNA TGTGCCAGCTCAGCCGCAGGGGATCGTTCACCCCTCCACTTT. Amino acid sequence: CASSAAGDRSPLHF.

This rearrangement joins TRBV4-1 to TRBJ1-2; weak D call: TRBD1 (5 bases). Germline loops: CDR1 MGHRA, CDR2 YSYEKL. Trimming removed 0 bases at V and 6 bases at J, with 11 bases between. The length of the CDR3 is 14 residues. CDR3 coding DNA: TGCGCCAGCAGCCAAGAACCAGGGCGAGATGGCTACACCTTC. This translates into CASSQEPGRDGYTF.